This TCR beta chain was captured by sequencing in a study of blood T cells in healthy people across ages. In this sample, this clonotype turned up a few times. Its target is unknown. The authors isolated at least 6.5 million PBMCs per sample. V was clipped by 5 bases and J by 10 bases, with 14 bases between them. This CDR3 is 11 amino acids long. Germline CDR1 DFQATT, CDR2 SNEGSKA (reference sequence). The use of a sample-barcoded 5' primer and a J-beta primer mix characterized a second PCR of about 6 to 12 cycles. TCRdb re-called the 5' RACE reads with MiXCR, one entry per CDR3 protein. Altogether about 1,500,000 distinct CDR3 sequences are present, 28% being singletons, with the ten largest covering 7.7%. Overall study results and limits: Diversity estimates drawn from one million T cells were deemed underestimates. CMV infection status of these donors was not known. Researchers report that TCR beta diversity correlated strongly with naive T cell percentage.

The sample consisted of blood. The origin of this receptor is a woman in her 30s in good health. The chain joins TRBV20-1 to TRBJ1-1, with D maybe TRBD1 (5 bases). The CDR3 DNA follows: TGCAGTGCTCCCAGGGTCGGCGGAGCTTTCTTT. Its protein product is CSAPRVGGAFF.